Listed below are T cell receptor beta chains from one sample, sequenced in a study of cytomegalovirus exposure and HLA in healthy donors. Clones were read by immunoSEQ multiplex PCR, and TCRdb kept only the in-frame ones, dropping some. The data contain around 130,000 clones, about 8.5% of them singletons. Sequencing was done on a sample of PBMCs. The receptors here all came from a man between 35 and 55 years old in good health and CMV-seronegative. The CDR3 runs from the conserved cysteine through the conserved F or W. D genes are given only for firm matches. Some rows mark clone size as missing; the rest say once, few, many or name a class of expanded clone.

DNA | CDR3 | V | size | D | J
TGTGCCAGCAGTGAGGCTAGCGGGGGAGGGAATGAGCAGTTCTTC | CASSEASGGGNEQFF | TRBV6-1 | few | TRBD2 | TRBJ2-1
TGTGCCAGCAGCTTTGGCGAGACCCAGTACTTC | CASSFGETQYF | TRBV7-8 | . | . | TRBJ2-5
TGTGCCAGCAGCCGACGGGTGGATTCACCCCTCCACTTT | CASSRRVDSPLHF | TRBV14 | . | . | TRBJ1-6
TGTGCCAGCAGCTTAGTCACCGGTACTGAAGCTTTCTTT | CASSLVTGTEAFF | TRBV11-3 | . | . | TRBJ1-1
TGTGCCAGCAGCTTGGATACAGGGCCGGGTGAAAAACTGTTTTTT | CASSLDTGPGEKLFF | TRBV5-6 | few | . | TRBJ1-4
TGTGCCAGCAGGCCGGGACTAGACGCAGATATGCAGTATTTT | CASRPGLDADMQYF | TRBV25-1 | . | TRBD2 | TRBJ2-3
TGCGCCAGCAGCCAAGACCGTTATGGCTACACCTTC | CASSQDRYGYTF | TRBV4-1 | few | . | TRBJ1-2
TGCAGCGGCTGGGGCATTAACTATGGCTACACCTTC | CSGWGINYGYTF | TRBV29-1 | . | . | TRBJ1-2
TGTGCCAGCAGCGTAGTGGGTTCTCAGCGGGAGACCCAGTACTTC | CASSVVGSQRETQYF | TRBV9 | few | . | TRBJ2-5
TGCGCCAGCAGGGACAGAGCGAACACTGAAGCTTTCTTT | CASRDRANTEAFF | TRBV5-1 | . | . | TRBJ1-1
TGTGCCAGCAGCGCCGTGGCGGGAGGGGATGAGCAGTTCTTC | CASSAVAGGDEQFF | TRBV9 | . | TRBD2 | TRBJ2-1
TGTGCCAGCAGCTCTGACAGAGATACGCAGTATTTT | CASSSDRDTQYF | TRBV7-9 | . | . | TRBJ2-3
TGTGCCAGCAGCTCCCGAGGGGGCACTGAAGCTTTCTTT | CASSSRGGTEAFF | TRBV5-4 | . | . | TRBJ1-1
TGTGCCAGCAGTTACGGACACCCGAATAGCAATCAGCCCCAGCATTTT | CASSYGHPNSNQPQHF | TRBV6-5 | few | . | TRBJ1-5
TGTGCCACCAGCAAAATACAGGGAACTAATGAAAAACTGTTTTTT | CATSKIQGTNEKLFF | TRBV15 | few | . | TRBJ1-4
TGTGCCATCAGTGGCCGGCAGGGGGTCTATGGCTACACCTTC | CAISGRQGVYGYTF | TRBV10-3 | . | TRBD1 | TRBJ1-2
TGTGCCCTCGCGGCGGACACCGGGGAGCTGTTTTTT | CALAADTGELFF | TRBV30 | few | . | TRBJ2-2
TGCGCCAGCAGCCAAACCCCAGGGGACCAGCCCCAGCATTTT | CASSQTPGDQPQHF | TRBV4-3 | few | . | TRBJ1-5
TGTGCCAGTGCGACTAGCGGGGCGGTTGAGCAGTTCTTC | CASATSGAVEQFF | TRBV19 | . | TRBD2 | TRBJ2-1
TGCGCCAGCAGCCAATCGACAGGGGATGGCAATCAGCCCCAGCATTTT | CASSQSTGDGNQPQHF | TRBV4-1 | few | TRBD1 | TRBJ1-5
TGCGCCAGCAGCCCCGGGACATTCCCTACCTACGAGCAGTACTTC | CASSPGTFPTYEQYF | TRBV4-3 | . | . | TRBJ2-7
TGCGCCAGCAGCCAGCCAGGGCGTCCGATCTATGGCTACACCTTC | CASSQPGRPIYGYTF | TRBV4-3 | few | . | TRBJ1-2
TGTGCCAGCAGCTTGTCGTCCGCAGGGGTTAAAGGCTACACCTTC | CASSLSSAGVKGYTF | TRBV5-6 | . | . | TRBJ1-2
TGTGCCAGCAGTCCAGGACTAGCTTCATACGAGCAGTACTTC | CASSPGLASYEQYF | TRBV28 | few | TRBD2 | TRBJ2-7
TGTGCCAGCAGCTCCCCCGGTGAGCAGTTCTTC | CASSSPGEQFF | TRBV7-2 | . | . | TRBJ2-1
TGTGCCAGCAGCGTAGACTCAGGGGGGTACCAAGAGACCCAGTACTTC | CASSVDSGGYQETQYF | TRBV9 | few | . | TRBJ2-5
TGTGCCACCAGCAGAGACAGTGTTGGCACTGAAGCTTTCTTT | CATSRDSVGTEAFF | TRBV15 | . | . | TRBJ1-1
TGTGCCAGCAGCTTAGTCGGCAGCGACGAGCAGTACTTC | CASSLVGSDEQYF | TRBV7-2 | few | . | TRBJ2-7
TGTGCCAGCAGACCGGGAGGGGGCAGAGATACGCAGTATTTT | CASRPGGGRDTQYF | TRBV6-6 | . | . | TRBJ2-3
TGTGCCACCAGCAGAGAGCCCCAGGGGGCGGGTGGCTACACCTTC | CATSREPQGAGGYTF | TRBV15 | . | TRBD1 | TRBJ1-2
TGTGCCAGCAGCTTGCCGACGGGGGTCTATGGCTACACCTTC | CASSLPTGVYGYTF | TRBV5-4 | few | . | TRBJ1-2
TGTGCCAGCAGCTTAAGCGGTTACGAGCAGTACTTC | CASSLSGYEQYF | TRBV7-6 | few | . | TRBJ2-7
TGTGCCAGCAGTCCAGGGGGGAACACTGAAGCTTTCTTT | CASSPGGNTEAFF | TRBV27 | few | TRBD1 | TRBJ1-1
TGTGCCAGCAGTGAAGCGGGACAGAAGAACGAGCAGTACTTC | CASSEAGQKNEQYF | TRBV2 | . | TRBD1 | TRBJ2-7
TGTGCTAGTGCCCTTAATTCCTACAATGAGCAGTTCTTC | CASALNSYNEQFF | TRBV12-5 | . | . | TRBJ2-1
TGTGCCAGCAGCGGACGACAGGGGTACAATGAGCAGTTCTTC | CASSGRQGYNEQFF | TRBV9 | few | TRBD1 | TRBJ2-1
TGTGCCTGGAGTGTACTTCGCAGGGGGATTGGTAATGAGCAGTTCTTC | CAWSVLRRGIGNEQFF | TRBV30 | few | TRBD1 | TRBJ2-1
TGTGCCAGCAGTCTATCCCCAGGTCCGAGTGGCTACACCTTC | CASSLSPGPSGYTF | TRBV27 | . | . | TRBJ1-2
TGTGCCAGCAGTCCAGGGGGACAGAAAGAGACCCAGTACTTC | CASSPGGQKETQYF | TRBV28 | few | TRBD1 | TRBJ2-5
TGTGCCAGCTCATCCGGACTAGCGGGGGTAGATACGCAGTATTTT | CASSSGLAGVDTQYF | TRBV18 | . | TRBD2 | TRBJ2-3
TGTGCCAGCAGCCCGACGGGTGAACAGCCCCAGCATTTT | CASSPTGEQPQHF | TRBV5-6 | few | . | TRBJ1-5
TGTGCCAGCACGAAGACAGGGAATTCACCCCTCCACTTT | CASTKTGNSPLHF | TRBV27 | few | TRBD1 | TRBJ1-6